This T cell receptor beta chain was captured in a study of vaccination and CD4 T cells after COVID-19 (dated by TCRdb to the early 2020s). Study-level background: SARS-CoV-2 positivity had been established in the convalescent patients by nasal swab PCR, and mild disease was recorded in roughly 9 of these patients and severe disease in one. The convalescent cohort comprised six males and four females, including two Hispanic individuals, seven Caucasians, two Asians and one multiracial person. Each participant got two doses of either the Pfizer-BioNTech BNT162b2 vaccine (n=8) or the Moderna mRNA-1273 vaccine (n=2). In control cultures, a CEFX viral epitope pool was used as positive control, an HIV-1 Nef peptide pool was used as negative control, or no peptide was added. In some eleven COVID-19 convalescent patients and a handful of infection-naive healthy vaccine recipients, researchers compared the spike-specific CD4+ TCR repertoire from before mRNA vaccination with the repertoire from after. Culture stimuli were overlapping spike peptide pools from SARS-CoV-2 and from the common cold coronaviruses HCoV-NL63, HCoV-OC43 and HCoV-229E. Post-COVID blood samples were collected from convalescent patients a median of around 100 days after diagnosis, with a range of roughly 35 to 170 days. Post-vaccine blood samples were taken a median of roughly 75 days after the second vaccine dose, with a range of roughly 13 to 250 days. Findings and caveats that apply to the study as a whole: Relatively few convalescent patients were included in the study, and early timepoints after natural infection were not analyzed. In convalescent patients, nearly all vaccine-specific clones (304 of 307) were found to be mono-reactive for SARS-CoV-2 spike rather than cross-reactive with common cold coronaviruses. An increase in the median number of SARS-CoV-2-reactive clonotypes from 20 to 25 after infection to 38 after vaccination was observed, but the change was not found to be significant. In convalescent patients, a median around 90% of post-vaccine SARS-CoV-2-reactive clones were detected only after vaccination, and vaccine-specific priming was suggested by this finding.

Deletion took 1 base off V and 10 bases off J, with a span of 14 bases between the germline ends. The CDR3 goes from the cysteine to the phenylalanine over 15 residues. Only the CDR3 portion is preserved as DNA: 45 bases, with reading frame beginning at the first base. The germline V gene gives CDR1 as MNHEY and CDR2 as SVGAGI. The sample's treatment or condition label, in plain terms: roughly 11-day PBMC culture with coronavirus spike peptide pools or control peptides (ViraFEST assay). To expand antigen-specific T cells with peptide pools and then pick out the expanded clonotypes through TCR sequencing, the study relied on the ViraFEST assay. The convalescent patients' positive SARS-CoV-2 PCR tests were from March to December 2020, which was before the Alpha, Beta and Delta variants emerged in the United States. Each well held two million PBMCs cultured with 9 to 10 ug/ml peptide pools in IMDM containing 5% human AB serum and 9 to 10 IU/ml IL-2. Half of the culture medium was replaced with fresh IL-2-containing medium on days 3 and 7. After ten to eleven days of culture, CD4+ T cells were isolated by negative selection using the EasySep CD4+ T cell isolation kit. PBMCs were separated from whole blood using Ficoll-Paque Plus gradient centrifugation and then either used fresh or cryopreserved at -140C. Culture conditions were generally each tested in triplicate wells.

Library creation used PCR. DNA from cultured CD4+ T cells was subjected to TCR sequencing with the Oncomine TCR Beta short-read assay at the Johns Hopkins FTIC core. The QIAamp micro DNA kit was used to extract genomic DNA from the cultured CD4+ T cells. Oncomine TCR Beta libraries made from cultured CD4+ T cells were pooled using unique dual indexes and sequenced on an Illumina iSeq 100. As for the original processing: Non-productive sequences were removed, and CDR3s not starting with C, not ending with F or W, or shorter than 7 amino acids were discarded. The MANAFEST web application was used to identify antigen-specific clonotypes by comparing peptide-stimulated wells against reference wells and other culture wells. For a clone to be called positive, the clone needed an FDR below 0.05, an odds ratio above 5, and a productive frequency above 0.1% in at least two of three replicate wells. A clonotype counted as cross-reactive if it showed significant expansion both in the SARS-CoV-2 spike wells and in at least one common cold coronavirus spike condition. Using R version 3.6.1, CDR3 homology was evaluated through Levenshtein distances (stringdist) along with unrooted phylogenetic trees (ape). The public reads were run again by TCRdb, first through fastp at Q25 and then through MiXCR, and only productive beta chains were kept. Rows matching on CDR3 protein sequence are summarized as one entry with the most common DNA and genes. These V and J calls rely on TCRdb rather than the paper's analysis. For this sample the table gives roughly 19,000 distinct CDR3 sequences, of which less than 65% were detected only once. Less than 9% of the sample is taken by the ten largest.

To note about this clonotype: Its antigen is not yet known. One base away there is no much larger clone; base qualities are not given.

The chain couples TRBV6-5 to TRBJ1-6, with TRBD1 perhaps the D gene, on 5 matching bases. The sequence derives from a human donor who had recovered from COVID-19. Sequencing used CD4+ T cells from blood, cultured in vitro. CDR3 region: CASSYWRGGGSPLHF. The DNA sequence is TGTGCCAGCAGTTACTGGCGGGGGGGAGGATCACCCCTCCACTTT.